This TCR beta chain is from a study of cytotoxic CD8 clonotypes in ibrutinib-treated CLL. Whole-study context: There were about a dozen relapsed/refractory patients and more than 14 treatment-naive patients, and fewer than 18 were IGHV unmutated.

The germline V and J ends were trimmed by 5 bases and 6 bases, with 13 bases remaining between them. The V gene's germline CDR1 is SGDLS and CDR2 YYNGEE. This CDR3 is 13 amino acids long. The method was immunoSEQ multiplex PCR; TCRdb's version includes in-frame clones alone and lacks a portion of them. The sample yields a few hundred thousand clones, approximately 67% seen once. The rearrangement joins TRBV9 to TRBJ2-3; TRBD1 or TRBD2 may be the D gene (5 bases each). Sample: PBMCs, taken after 36 months of ibrutinib treatment. The source is a human donor with chronic lymphocytic leukemia. The chain's CDR3 is CASRPTGLDTQYF. For the CDR3, the DNA is TGTGCCAGCAGGCCCACAGGACTTGATACGCAGTATTTT.